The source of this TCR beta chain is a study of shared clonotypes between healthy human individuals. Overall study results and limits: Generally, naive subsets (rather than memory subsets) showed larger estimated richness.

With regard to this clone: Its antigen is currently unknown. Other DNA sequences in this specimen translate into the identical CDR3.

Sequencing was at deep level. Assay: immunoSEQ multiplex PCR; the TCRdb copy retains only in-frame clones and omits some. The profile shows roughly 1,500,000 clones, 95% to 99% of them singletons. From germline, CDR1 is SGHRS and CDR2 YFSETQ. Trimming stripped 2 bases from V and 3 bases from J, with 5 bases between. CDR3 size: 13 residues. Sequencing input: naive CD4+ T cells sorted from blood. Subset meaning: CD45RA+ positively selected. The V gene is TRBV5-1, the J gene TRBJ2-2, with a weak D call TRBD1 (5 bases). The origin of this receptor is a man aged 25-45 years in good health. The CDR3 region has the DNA TGCGCCAGCAGCTTACAGGACACCGGGGAGCTGTTTTTT. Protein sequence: CASSLQDTGELFF.